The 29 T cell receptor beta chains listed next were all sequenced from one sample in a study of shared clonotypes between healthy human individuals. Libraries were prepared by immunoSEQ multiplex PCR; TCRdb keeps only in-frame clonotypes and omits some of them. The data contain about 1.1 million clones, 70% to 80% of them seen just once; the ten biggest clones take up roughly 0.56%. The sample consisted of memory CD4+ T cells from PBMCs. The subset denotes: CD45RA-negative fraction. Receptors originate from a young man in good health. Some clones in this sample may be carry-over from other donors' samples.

CDR3 protein: CASSWGGAMGSYNEQFF. For the CDR3, the DNA is TGTGCCAGCAGCTGGGGTGGGGCGATGGGCTCCTACAATGAGCAGTTCTTC. The chain couples TRBV5-4 to TRBJ2-1; the D gene is possibly TRBD1 (5 bases). CDR1 SGHNT and CDR2 YYREEE come from the germline V gene (reference sequence). V was pared by 3 bases and J by 0 bases, with 16 bases between. The CDR3 has 17 residues.

CDR3 residues: CASSQDEREWRNIQYF. The CDR3 nucleotides read TGCGCCAGCAGCCAAGACGAGCGGGAGTGGAGGAACATTCAGTACTTC. The genes are TRBV4-3 and TRBJ2-4, with 8 positions matching TRBD2. V was pared by 0 bases and J by 7 bases, with 8 bases of the junction left unmatched. CDR1 and CDR2 from the germline V gene are LGHNA and YSLEER. The CDR3 consists of 16 residues.

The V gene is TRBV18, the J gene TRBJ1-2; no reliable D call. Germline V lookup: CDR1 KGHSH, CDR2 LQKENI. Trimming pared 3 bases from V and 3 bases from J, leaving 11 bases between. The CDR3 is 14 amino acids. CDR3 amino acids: CASSPEQSYYGYTF. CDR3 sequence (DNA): TGTGCCAGCTCACCGGAACAGTCCTACTATGGCTACACCTTC.

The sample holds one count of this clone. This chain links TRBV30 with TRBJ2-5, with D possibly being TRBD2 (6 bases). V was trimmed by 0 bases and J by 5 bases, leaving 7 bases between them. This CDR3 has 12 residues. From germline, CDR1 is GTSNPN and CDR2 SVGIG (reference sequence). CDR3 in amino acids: CAWSVEGETQYF. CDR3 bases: TGTGCCTGGAGTGTGGAGGGGGAGACCCAGTACTTC.

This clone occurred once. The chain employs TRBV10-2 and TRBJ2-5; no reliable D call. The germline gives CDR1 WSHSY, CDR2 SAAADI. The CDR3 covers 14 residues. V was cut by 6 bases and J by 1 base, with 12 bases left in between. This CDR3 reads CASSLVYAQETQYF. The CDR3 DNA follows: TGCGCCAGCAGCCTCGTGTACGCCCAAGAGACCCAGTACTTC.

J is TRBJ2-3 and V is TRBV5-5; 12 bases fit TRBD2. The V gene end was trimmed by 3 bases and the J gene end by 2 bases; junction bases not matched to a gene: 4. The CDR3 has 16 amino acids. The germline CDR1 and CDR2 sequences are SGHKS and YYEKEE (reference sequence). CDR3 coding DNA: TGTGCCAGCAGCTCCGGACTAGCGGGAAACACAGATACGCAGTATTTT. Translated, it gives CASSSGLAGNTDTQYF.

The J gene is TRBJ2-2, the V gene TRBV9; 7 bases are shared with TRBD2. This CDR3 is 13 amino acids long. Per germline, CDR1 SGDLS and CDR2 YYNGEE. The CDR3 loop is CSREGRVTGELFF. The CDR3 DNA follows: TGTTCAAGGGAGGGCCGGGTCACCGGGGAGCTGTTTTTT.

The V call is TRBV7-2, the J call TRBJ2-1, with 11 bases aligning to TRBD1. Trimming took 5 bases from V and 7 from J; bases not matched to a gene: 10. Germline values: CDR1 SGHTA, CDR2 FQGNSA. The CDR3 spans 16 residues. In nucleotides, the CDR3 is TGTGCCAGCAGCACAAGGACAGGGGGCCGACGAAATGAGCAGTTCTTC. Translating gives CASSTRTGGRRNEQFF.

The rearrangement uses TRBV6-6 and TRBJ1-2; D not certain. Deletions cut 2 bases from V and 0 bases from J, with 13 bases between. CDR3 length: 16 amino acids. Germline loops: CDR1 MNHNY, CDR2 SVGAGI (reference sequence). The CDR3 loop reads CASSYARRKSNYGYTF. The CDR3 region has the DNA TGTGCCAGCAGTTACGCCAGGAGAAAGTCTAACTATGGCTACACCTTC.

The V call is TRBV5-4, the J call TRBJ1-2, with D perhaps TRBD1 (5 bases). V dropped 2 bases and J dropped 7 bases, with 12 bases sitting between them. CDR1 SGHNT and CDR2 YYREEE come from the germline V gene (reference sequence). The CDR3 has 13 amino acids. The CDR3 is CASSFGEGLGYTF. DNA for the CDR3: TGTGCCAGCAGCTTCGGGGAGGGGCTTGGCTACACCTTC.

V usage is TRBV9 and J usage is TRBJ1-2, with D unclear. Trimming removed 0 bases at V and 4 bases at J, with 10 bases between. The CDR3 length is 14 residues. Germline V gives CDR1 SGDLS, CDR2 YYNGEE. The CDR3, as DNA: TGTGCCAGCAGCGTAGGTGGAGGGAGCTATGGCTACACCTTC. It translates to CASSVGGGSYGYTF.

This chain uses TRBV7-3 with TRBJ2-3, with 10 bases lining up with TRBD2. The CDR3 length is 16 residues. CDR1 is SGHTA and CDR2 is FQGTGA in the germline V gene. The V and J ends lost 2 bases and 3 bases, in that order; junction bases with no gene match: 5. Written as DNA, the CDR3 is TGTGCCAGCAGCTTAGCTAGCGGGAGATCTACAGATACGCAGTATTTT. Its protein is CASSLASGRSTDTQYF.

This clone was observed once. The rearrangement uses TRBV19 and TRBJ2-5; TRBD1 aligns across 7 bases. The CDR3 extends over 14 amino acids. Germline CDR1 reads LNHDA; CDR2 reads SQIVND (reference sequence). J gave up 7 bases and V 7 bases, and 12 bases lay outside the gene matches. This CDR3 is CASNPGAPGGTQYF. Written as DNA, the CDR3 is TGTGCCAGTAACCCCGGGGCCCCAGGGGGGACCCAGTACTTC.

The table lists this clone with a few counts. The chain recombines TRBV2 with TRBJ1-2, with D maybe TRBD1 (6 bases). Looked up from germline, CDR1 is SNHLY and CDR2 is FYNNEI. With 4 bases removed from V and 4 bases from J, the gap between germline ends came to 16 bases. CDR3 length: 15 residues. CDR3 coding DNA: TGTGCCAGCAGTGCCAACCTGGACAGCCTCTATGGCTACACCTTC. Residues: CASSANLDSLYGYTF.

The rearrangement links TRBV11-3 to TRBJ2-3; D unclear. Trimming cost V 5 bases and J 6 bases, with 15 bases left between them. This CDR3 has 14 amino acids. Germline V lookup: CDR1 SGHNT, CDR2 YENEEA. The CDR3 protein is CASSQGRATDTQYF. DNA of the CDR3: TGTGCCAGCAGCCAAGGAAGGGCCACGGATACGCAGTATTTT. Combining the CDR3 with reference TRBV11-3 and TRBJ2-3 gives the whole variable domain EAGVVQSPRYKIIEKKQPVAFWCNPISGHNTLYWYLQNLGQGPELLIRYENEEAVDDSQLPKDRFSAERLKGVDSTLKIQPAELGDSAVYLCASSQGRATDTQYFGPGTRLTVL.

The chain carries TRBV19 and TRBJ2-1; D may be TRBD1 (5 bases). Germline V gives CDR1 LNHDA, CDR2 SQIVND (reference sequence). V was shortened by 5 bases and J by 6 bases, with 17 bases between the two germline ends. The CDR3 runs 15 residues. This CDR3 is CASSSQGVLVNEQFF. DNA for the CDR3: TGTGCCAGTAGTTCTCAAGGGGTGTTGGTCAATGAGCAGTTCTTC.

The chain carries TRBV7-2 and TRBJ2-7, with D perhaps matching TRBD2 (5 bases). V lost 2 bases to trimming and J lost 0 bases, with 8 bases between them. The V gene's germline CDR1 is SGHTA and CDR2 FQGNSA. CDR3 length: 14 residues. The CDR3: CASSLTGISYEQYF. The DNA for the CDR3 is TGTGCCAGCAGCTTAACCGGGATCTCCTACGAGCAGTACTTC.

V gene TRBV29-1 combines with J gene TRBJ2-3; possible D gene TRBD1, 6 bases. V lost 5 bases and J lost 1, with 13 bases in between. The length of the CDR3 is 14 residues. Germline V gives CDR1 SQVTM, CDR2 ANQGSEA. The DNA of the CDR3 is TGCAGCGTTACCCGGGACACTGGCACAGATACGCAGTATTTT. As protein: CSVTRDTGTDTQYF.

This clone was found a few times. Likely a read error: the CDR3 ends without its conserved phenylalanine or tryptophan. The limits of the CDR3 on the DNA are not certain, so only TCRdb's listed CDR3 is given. CDR3 residues: CASSPPGLAGPAEL. The V gene is TRBV28, the J gene TRBJ2-7; TRBD2, as called in the table, went unchecked against the DNA. Germline loops: CDR1 MDHEN, CDR2 SYDVKM. The CDR3 is 14 residues long, counting both termini.

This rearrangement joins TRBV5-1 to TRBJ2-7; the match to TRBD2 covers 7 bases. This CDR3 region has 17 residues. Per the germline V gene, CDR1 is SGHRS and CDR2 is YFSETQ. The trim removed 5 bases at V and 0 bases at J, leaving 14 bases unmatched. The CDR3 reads CASRKVLAYEISYEQYF. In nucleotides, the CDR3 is TGCGCCAGCAGAAAGGTACTAGCGTACGAAATCTCCTACGAGCAGTACTTC.

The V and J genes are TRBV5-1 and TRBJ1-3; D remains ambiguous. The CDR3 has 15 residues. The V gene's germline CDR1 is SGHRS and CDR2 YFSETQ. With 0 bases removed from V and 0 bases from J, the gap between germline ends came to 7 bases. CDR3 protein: CASSLGESSGNTIYF. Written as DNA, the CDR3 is TGCGCCAGCAGCTTGGGGGAGAGCTCTGGAAACACCATATATTTT.

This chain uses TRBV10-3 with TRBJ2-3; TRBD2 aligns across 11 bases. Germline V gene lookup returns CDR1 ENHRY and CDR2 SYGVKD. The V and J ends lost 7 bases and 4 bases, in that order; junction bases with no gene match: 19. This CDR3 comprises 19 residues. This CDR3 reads CAIKNKPGLADEGPDTQYF. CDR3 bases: TGTGCCATCAAGAACAAGCCGGGACTAGCGGACGAAGGCCCAGATACGCAGTATTTT.

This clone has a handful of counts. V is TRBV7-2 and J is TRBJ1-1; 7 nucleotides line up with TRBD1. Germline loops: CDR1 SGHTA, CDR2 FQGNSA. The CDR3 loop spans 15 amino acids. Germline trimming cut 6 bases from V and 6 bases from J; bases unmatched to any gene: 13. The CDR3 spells CASRNNRGRRAEAFF. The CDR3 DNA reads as TGTGCCAGCAGGAATAACAGGGGTAGGAGGGCTGAAGCTTTCTTT.

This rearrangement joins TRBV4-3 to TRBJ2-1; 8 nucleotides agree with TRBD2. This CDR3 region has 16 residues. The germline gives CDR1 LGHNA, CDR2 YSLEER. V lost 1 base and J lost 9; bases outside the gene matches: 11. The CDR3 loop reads CASSQGGLPAGGEQFF. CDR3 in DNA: TGCGCCAGCAGCCAAGGGGGGCTGCCCGCGGGGGGTGAGCAGTTCTTC.

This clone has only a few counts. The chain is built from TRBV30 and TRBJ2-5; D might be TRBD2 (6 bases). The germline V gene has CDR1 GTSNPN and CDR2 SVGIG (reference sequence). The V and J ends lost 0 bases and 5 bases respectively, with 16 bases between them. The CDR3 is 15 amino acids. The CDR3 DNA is TGTGCCTGGAGTGTACATCGGGGCGCGGGGGAGACCCAGTACTTC. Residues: CAWSVHRGAGETQYF.

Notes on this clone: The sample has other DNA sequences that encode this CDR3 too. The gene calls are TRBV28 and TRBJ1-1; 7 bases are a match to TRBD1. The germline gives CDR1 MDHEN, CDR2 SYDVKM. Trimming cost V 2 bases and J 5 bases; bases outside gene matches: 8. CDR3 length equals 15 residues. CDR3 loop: CASSLRAGGRTEAFF. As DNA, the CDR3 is TGTGCCAGCAGTTTAAGGGCAGGGGGTCGGACTGAAGCTTTCTTT.

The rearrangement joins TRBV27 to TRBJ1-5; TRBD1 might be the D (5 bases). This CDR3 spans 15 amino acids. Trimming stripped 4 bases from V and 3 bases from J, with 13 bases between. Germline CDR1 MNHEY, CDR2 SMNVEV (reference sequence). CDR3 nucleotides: TGTGCCAGCAGTTCCTGGGGGGTGGTCAATCAGCCCCAGCATTTT. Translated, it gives CASSSWGVVNQPQHF.

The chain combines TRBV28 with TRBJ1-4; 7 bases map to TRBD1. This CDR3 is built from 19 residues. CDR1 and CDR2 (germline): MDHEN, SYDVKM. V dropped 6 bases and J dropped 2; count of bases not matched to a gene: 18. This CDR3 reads CASRPTFLAGGSTNEKLFF. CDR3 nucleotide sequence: TGTGCCAGCAGACCTACGTTTCTGGCAGGGGGTTCCACTAATGAAAAACTGTTTTTT.

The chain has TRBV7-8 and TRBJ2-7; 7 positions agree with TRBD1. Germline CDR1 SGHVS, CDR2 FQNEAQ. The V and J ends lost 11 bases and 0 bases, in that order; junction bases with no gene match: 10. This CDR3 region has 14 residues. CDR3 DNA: TGTGCCCGCCGTACCGGGACAGACTCCTACGAGCAGTACTTC. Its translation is CARRTGTDSYEQYF.